The clone carrying this T cell receptor (beta chain) has at least ten counts. Its antigen is not known. The data are from a study of T cells after yellow fever vaccination. The overall study: Any fraction with a low cell number was prepared using SMART-Seq v4 Ultra Low Input. Points from the study as a whole: Though weaker, the secondary response peaked faster, on day 5 versus 15. Post-booster samples contained most primary-vaccination clones (about 96% CD4, roughly 88% CD8). Among all clonotypes, a small share was observed in both CD4 and CD8 compartments.

TCRdb processed the 5' RACE reads anew with MiXCR; each CDR3 protein has one entry. The repertoire consists of around 100,000 distinct CDR3 sequences, with 4.5% to 6% occurring once and the leading ten covering approximately 39%. V was shortened by 4 bases and J by 5 bases, with 13 bases between the two germline ends. Germline lookup yields CDR1 SGHRS and CDR2 YFSETQ. This CDR3 region has 14 residues. The gene calls are TRBV5-1 and TRBJ2-1; D is ambiguous. The TCR originated in a man younger than 35 who received the YFV17D yellow fever vaccine. The sequences come from CD8+ T cells sorted from PBMCs, collected 10 days after the yellow fever booster vaccination. CDR3 region: CASSPVRLDNEQFF. CDR3 coding DNA: TGCGCCAGCAGCCCCGTCCGGCTGGACAATGAGCAGTTCTTC.